The sequence of this T cell receptor (beta chain) was determined in a study of blood T cell repertoires in COVID-19. As for the study in general: Nucleic acid was either cDNA or gDNA, and it came from T cells, B-cell-depleted T cells, or PBMCs.

Per the germline V gene, CDR1 is LNHDA and CDR2 is SQIVND (reference sequence). The V and J ends lost 0 bases and 4 bases respectively, with 6 bases between them. There are 13 residues in the CDR3. Original analysis: Estimates of nucleated cell counts were drawn from the amplification of reference gene primers. Measured with immunoSEQ multiplex PCR; TCRdb has only the in-frame clones, and not every one. V, J and clone size reflect that table, while D and trimming were determined from the DNA. The sample records over 200,000 clones, around 87% being singletons. Participant-reported clinical history was the basis for cohort assignment.

What was sequenced was PBMCs or T cells enriched from blood (not recorded which). The source of this sequence is a man aged 30 to 45 who had been exposed to COVID-19. The gene calls are TRBV19 and TRBJ2-5; no definite D call. This CDR3 reads CASSIDRRETQYF. CDR3 sequence (DNA): TGTGCCAGTAGTATAGATCGGAGAGAGACCCAGTACTTC.